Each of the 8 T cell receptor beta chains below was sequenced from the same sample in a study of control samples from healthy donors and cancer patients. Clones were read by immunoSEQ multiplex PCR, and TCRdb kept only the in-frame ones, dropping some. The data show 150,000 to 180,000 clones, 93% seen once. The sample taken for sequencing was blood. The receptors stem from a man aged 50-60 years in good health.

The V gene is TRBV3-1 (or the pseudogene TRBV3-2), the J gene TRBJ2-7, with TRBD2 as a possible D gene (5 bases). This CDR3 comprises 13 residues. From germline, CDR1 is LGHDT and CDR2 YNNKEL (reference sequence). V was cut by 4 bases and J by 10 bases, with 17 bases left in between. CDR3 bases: TGTGCCAGCAGCCTATCGGGGAAAGAAAGTCAGTACTTC. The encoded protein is CASSLSGKESQYF.

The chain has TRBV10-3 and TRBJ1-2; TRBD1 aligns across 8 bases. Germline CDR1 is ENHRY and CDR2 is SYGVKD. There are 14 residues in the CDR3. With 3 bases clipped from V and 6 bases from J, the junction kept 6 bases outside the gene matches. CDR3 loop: CAISERTGSDGYTF. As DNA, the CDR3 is TGTGCCATCAGTGAAAGGACAGGGTCAGATGGCTACACCTTC.

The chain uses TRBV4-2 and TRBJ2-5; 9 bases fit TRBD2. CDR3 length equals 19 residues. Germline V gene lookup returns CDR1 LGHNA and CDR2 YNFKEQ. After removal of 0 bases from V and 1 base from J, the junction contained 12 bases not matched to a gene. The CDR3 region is CASSQDVGLASGIQETQYF. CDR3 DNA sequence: TGTGCCAGCAGCCAAGACGTCGGCTTGGCTAGCGGGATCCAAGAGACCCAGTACTTC.

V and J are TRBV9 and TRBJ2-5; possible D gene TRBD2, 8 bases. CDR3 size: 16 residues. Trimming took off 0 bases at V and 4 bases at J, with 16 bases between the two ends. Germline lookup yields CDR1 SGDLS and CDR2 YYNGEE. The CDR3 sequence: CASSVAGGAGGETQYF. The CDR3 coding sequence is TGTGCCAGCAGCGTAGCCGGGGGGGCAGGGGGAGAGACCCAGTACTTC.

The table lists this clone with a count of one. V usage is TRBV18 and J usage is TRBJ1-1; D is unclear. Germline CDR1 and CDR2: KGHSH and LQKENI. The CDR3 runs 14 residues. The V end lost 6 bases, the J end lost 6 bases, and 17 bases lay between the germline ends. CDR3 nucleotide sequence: TGTGCCAGCTCCCCGGTTGCGCTGGGCCCTGAAGCTTTCTTT. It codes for CASSPVALGPEAFF.

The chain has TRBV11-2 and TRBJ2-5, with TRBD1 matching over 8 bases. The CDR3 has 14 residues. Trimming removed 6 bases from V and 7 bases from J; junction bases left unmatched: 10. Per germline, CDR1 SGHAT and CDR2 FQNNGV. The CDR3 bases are TGTGCCAGCAGTTCGGACAGGGCTTCCGGGACCCAGTACTTC. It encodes CASSSDRASGTQYF. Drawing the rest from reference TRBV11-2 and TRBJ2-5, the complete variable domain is EAGVAQSPRYKIIEKRQSVAFWCNPISGHATLYWYQQILGQGPKLLIQFQNNGVVDDSQLPKDRFSAERLKGVDSTLKIQPAKLEDSAVYLCASSSDRASGTQYFGPGTRLLVL.

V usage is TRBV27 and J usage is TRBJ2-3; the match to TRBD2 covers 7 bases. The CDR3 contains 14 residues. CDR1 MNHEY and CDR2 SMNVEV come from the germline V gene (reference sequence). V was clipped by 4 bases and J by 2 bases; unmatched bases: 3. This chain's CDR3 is CASSWGGTTDTQYF. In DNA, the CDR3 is TGTGCCAGCAGTTGGGGGGGGACCACAGATACGCAGTATTTT.

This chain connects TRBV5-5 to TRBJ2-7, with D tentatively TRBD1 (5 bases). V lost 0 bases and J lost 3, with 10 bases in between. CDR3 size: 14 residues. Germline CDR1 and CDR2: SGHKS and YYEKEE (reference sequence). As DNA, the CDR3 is TGTGCCAGCAGCTTGGTGGGCCAGGGCTACGAGCAGTACTTC. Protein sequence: CASSLVGQGYEQYF.